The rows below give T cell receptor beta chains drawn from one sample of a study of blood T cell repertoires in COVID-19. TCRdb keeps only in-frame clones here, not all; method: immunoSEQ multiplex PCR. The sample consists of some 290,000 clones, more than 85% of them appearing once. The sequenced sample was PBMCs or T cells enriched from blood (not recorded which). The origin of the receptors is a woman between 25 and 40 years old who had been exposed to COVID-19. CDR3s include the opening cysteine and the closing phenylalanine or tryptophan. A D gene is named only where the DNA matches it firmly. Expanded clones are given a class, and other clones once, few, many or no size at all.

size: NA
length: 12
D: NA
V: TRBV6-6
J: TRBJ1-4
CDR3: CASSFTLEKLFF
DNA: TGTGCCAGCAGTTTTACCCTAGAAAAACTGTTTTTT

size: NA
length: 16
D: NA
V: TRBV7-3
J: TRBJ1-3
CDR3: CASSLNPAGAGNTIYF
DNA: TGTGCCAGCAGCTTAAATCCGGCAGGGGCTGGAAACACCATATATTTT

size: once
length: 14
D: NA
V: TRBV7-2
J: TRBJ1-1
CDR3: CASSLETMNTEAFF
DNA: TGTGCCAGCAGCTTAGAGACTATGAACACTGAAGCTTTCTTT

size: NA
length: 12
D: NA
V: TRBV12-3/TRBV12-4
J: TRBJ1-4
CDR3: CASSLAVEKLFF
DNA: TGTGCCAGCAGTTTGGCCGTCGAAAAACTGTTTTTT

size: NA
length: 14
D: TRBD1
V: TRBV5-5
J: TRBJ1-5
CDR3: CASSLIGGSQPQHF
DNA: TGTGCCAGCAGCTTGATAGGGGGCAGTCAGCCCCAGCATTTT

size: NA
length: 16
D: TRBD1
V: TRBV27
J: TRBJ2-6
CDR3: CASRRDRGSGANVLTF
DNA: TGTGCCAGCAGGCGGGACAGGGGCTCTGGGGCCAACGTCCTGACTTTC

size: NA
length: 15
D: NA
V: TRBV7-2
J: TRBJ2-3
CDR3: CASSLYGGGGDTQYF
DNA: TGTGCCAGCAGCTTATATGGGGGAGGCGGAGATACGCAGTATTTT

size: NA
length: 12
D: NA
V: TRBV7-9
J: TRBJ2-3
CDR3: CASSPRGNTQYF
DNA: TGTGCCAGCAGCCCTCGAGGGAATACGCAGTATTTT

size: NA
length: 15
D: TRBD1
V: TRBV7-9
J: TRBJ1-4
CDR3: CASSLATGGHEKLFF
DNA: TGTGCCAGCAGCTTAGCGACAGGGGGTCATGAAAAACTGTTTTTT

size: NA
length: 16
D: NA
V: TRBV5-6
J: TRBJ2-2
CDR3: CASSSQRRANTGELFF
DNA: TGTGCCAGCAGCTCCCAGAGGCGGGCGAACACCGGGGAGCTGTTTTTT

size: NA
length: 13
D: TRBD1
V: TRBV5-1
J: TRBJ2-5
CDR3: CASSQGAGETQYF
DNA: TGCGCCAGCAGTCAGGGGGCCGGGGAGACCCAGTACTTC

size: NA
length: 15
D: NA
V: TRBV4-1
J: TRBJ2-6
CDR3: CASSPFGALANVLTF
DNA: TGCGCCAGCAGCCCATTTGGGGCCCTTGCCAACGTCCTGACTTTC

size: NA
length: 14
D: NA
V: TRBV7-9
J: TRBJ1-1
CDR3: CASSFGGVSTEAFF
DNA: TGTGCCAGCAGCTTTGGGGGGGTTAGCACTGAAGCTTTCTTT

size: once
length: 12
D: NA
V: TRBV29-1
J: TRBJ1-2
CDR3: CSARSPGYGYTF
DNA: TGCAGCGCACGGAGCCCCGGCTATGGCTACACCTTC

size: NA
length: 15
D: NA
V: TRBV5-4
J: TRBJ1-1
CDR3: CASSTDTNTNTEAFF
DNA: TGTGCCAGCAGCACAGATACAAACACGAACACTGAAGCTTTCTTT